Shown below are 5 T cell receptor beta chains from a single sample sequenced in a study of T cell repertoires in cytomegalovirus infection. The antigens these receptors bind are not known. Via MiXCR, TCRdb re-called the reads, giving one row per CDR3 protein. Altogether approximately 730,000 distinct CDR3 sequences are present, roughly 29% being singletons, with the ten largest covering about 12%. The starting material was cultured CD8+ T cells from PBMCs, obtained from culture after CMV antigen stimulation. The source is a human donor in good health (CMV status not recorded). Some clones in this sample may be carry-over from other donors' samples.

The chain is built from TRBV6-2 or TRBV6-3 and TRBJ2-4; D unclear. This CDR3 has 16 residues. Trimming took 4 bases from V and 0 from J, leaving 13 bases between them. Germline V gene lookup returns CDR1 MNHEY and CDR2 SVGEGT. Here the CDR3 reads CASSSRGVSAKNIQYF. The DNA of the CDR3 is TGTGCCAGCAGTTCCCGAGGAGTTTCAGCCAAAAACATTCAGTACTTC.

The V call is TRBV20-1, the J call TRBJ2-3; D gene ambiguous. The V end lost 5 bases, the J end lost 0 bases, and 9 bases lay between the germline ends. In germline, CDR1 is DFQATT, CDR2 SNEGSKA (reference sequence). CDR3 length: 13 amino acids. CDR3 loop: CSALDLSTDTQYF. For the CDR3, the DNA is TGCAGTGCTCTAGACTTAAGCACAGATACGCAGTATTTT.

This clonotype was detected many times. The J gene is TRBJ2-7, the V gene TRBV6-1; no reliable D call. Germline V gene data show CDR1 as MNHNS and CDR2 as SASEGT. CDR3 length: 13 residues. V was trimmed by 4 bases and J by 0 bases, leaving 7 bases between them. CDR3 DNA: TGTGCCAGCAGTGTTAGACTCTCCTACGAGCAGTACGTC. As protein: CASSVRLSYEQYV.

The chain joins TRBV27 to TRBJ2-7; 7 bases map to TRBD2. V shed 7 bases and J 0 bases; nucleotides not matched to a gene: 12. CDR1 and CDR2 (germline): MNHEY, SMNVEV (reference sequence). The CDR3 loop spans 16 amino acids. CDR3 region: CASMGEGRGSSYEQYF. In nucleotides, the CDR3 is TGTGCCAGCATGGGGGAGGGGCGAGGGAGCTCCTACGAGCAGTACTTC.

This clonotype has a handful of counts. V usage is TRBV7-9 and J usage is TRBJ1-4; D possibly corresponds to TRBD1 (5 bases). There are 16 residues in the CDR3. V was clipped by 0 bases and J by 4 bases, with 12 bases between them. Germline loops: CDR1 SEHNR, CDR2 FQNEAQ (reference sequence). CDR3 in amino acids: CASSLARGSGNEKLFF. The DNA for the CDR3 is TGTGCCAGCAGCTTAGCACGGGGGTCTGGTAATGAAAAACTGTTTTTT.